This TCR beta chain was recovered during a study of T cells in Graves' hyperthyroidism and ophthalmopathy. RNA transcripts served as the template for amplifying TCR beta CDR3 regions. HTBI primers drove first-round RT-PCR of the TCR CDR3. TCRdb redid the calling of the multiplex PCR reads with MiXCR, one entry per CDR3 protein. The sample carries approximately 720,000 distinct CDR3 sequences, over 15% recorded once. This clonotype was found a few times. Its specificity is not known. The CDR3 has 14 residues. Germline CDR1 and CDR2: SEHNR and FQNEAQ (reference sequence). Trimming cost V 5 bases and J 4 bases, with 11 bases left between them. Clinical symptoms, serum thyroxine and TRAb, thyroid ultrasound and orbital computed tomography together formed the diagnostic basis. Points from the study as a whole: Among thyroid clonotypes expanded above 0.001, most also appeared in blood.

The sequence was collected from a woman between 50 and 59 years old with Graves' hyperthyroidism that later progressed to Graves' ophthalmopathy. V is TRBV7-9 and J is TRBJ1-4; no clear D gene. The source material was blood. CDR3 in DNA: TGTGCCAGCAGCCAGGACGGGATTAATGAAAAACTGTTTTTT. This translates into CASSQDGINEKLFF.